The 2 T cell receptor beta chains presented below share a single source sample, sequenced in a study of blood T cell repertoires in COVID-19. Clones were sequenced by immunoSEQ multiplex PCR, and TCRdb holds only the in-frame ones, with some missing. The sample lists about 180,000 clones, roughly 85% occurring once. What was sequenced was PBMCs or T cells enriched from blood (not recorded which). The receptors here all came from a woman under 30 who had recovered from COVID-19.

The V and J genes are TRBV28 and TRBJ2-2; TRBD1 agrees at 7 bases. From germline, CDR1 is MDHEN and CDR2 SYDVKM. The CDR3 length is 19 residues. Trimming at V came to 5 bases and at J to 6 bases, leaving 21 bases not matched to a gene. CDR3 sequence: CASSPAGTAPGGVSGELFF. The CDR3 region has the DNA TGTGCCAGCAGTCCCGCCGGGACAGCCCCAGGAGGAGTTTCCGGGGAGCTGTTTTTT.

The chain employs TRBV24-1 and TRBJ2-1; 7 bases are shared with TRBD1. CDR3 length: 16 residues. CDR1 is KGHDR and CDR2 is SFDVKD in the germline V gene. V shed 4 bases and J 2 bases; nucleotides not matched to a gene: 7. CDR3 nucleotides: TGTGCCACCAGTGAACTACAAACAGGGGCCTACAATGAGCAGTTCTTC. Protein: CATSELQTGAYNEQFF.